This TCR beta chain was documented in a study of T cells after yellow fever vaccination. Looking at the study overall: Low-cell-number fractions were prepared with SMART-Seq v4 Ultra Low Input.

A universal primer site and UMIs were added as TCR cDNA was made by 5'RACE template switching. TCRdb analysed the 5' RACE reads with MiXCR anew, one entry per CDR3 protein. The profile shows approximately 550,000 distinct CDR3 sequences, roughly 19% of them singletons. V gave up 4 bases and J gave up 11 bases, with 12 bases separating them. The CDR3 contains 12 residues. CDR1 SNHLY and CDR2 FYNNEI come from the germline V gene. This TCR derives from a young man who received the YFV17D yellow fever vaccine. This sequence joins TRBV2 and TRBJ2-4; D is undetermined. The sequencing used PBMCs, collected 15 days after the yellow fever booster vaccination. CDR3 in amino acids: CASSVTEAVQYF. Here the CDR3 DNA reads TGTGCCAGCAGTGTTACCGAGGCGGTTCAGTACTTC.